This T cell receptor beta chain appears in the sequencing data of a study of blood T cell repertoires in COVID-19. Overall study: Acute-phase and convalescent COVID-19 samples originated in the United States, Italy and Spain. From T cells, B-cell-depleted T cells, or PBMCs came the material, which was cDNA or gDNA.

Measured with immunoSEQ multiplex PCR; TCRdb has only the in-frame clones, and not every one. Of about 260,000 clones in the sample, 85% were seen once. This clone was counted at least ten times. Specimen: peripheral blood. The source of this sequence is a human donor in a cohort sampled during active COVID-19.

In DNA form, the CDR3 reads TGTGCCAGTAGTATAGTAGTGAGAAGTTTCCCCGGGGAGCTGTTTTTT. This encodes CASSIVVRSFPGELFF. The V and J genes are TRBV19 and TRBJ2-2; D remains ambiguous. Germline CDR1 is LNHDA and CDR2 is SQIVND (reference sequence). V was cut by 1 base and J by 6 bases, with 15 bases left in between. CDR3 length: 16 amino acids.